This is a list of T cell receptor beta chains from one sample in a study of T-cell memory formation after mild COVID-19. TCRdb re-called the 5' RACE reads through MiXCR, storing one row per CDR3 protein. This table holds 150,000 to 200,000 distinct CDR3 sequences, around 10% found once. The sequenced material came from PBMCs or a T cell subset sorted from them (not recorded which). All receptors come from a man younger than 35 who had mild COVID-19 (a few samples of this study predate the infection). Cell type and time point are not known. Each CDR3 is given with its conserved first and last residue. The D gene is left open where the match is weak. The listing skips clone size in some rows; elsewhere it reads once, few, many or a size class.

.,TRBV28,.,TRBJ2-3,CASSVQGTTDTQYF,TGTGCCAGCAGCGTTCAGGGGACGACAGATACGCAGTATTTT
many,TRBV7-2,.,TRBJ2-7,CASTRAGAYEQYF,TGTGCCAGCACCAGGGCAGGCGCCTACGAGCAGTACTTC
few,TRBV20-1,TRBD1,TRBJ2-3,CSASVWTGWPDTQYF,TGCAGTGCTAGCGTGTGGACAGGGTGGCCAGATACGCAGTATTTT
.,TRBV2,.,TRBJ2-1,CASSAVGRTNEQFF,TGTGCCAGCAGTGCTGTGGGGCGTACAAATGAGCAGTTCTTC
.,TRBV7-2,.,TRBJ1-1,CASSLVPPRAERNTEAFF,TGTGCCAGCAGCTTAGTACCACCCCGAGCGGAAAGGAACACTGAAGCTTTCTTT
.,TRBV28,.,TRBJ1-5,CASSLLGKGSNQPQHF,TGTGCCAGCAGTTTGCTGGGCAAGGGGAGTAATCAGCCCCAGCATTTT
few,TRBV5-1,TRBD1,TRBJ1-4,CASSLQEGGANEKLFF,TGCGCCAGCAGCCTTCAAGAAGGGGGCGCAAATGAAAAACTGTTTTTT
few,TRBV7-3,.,TRBJ2-3,CASSLEGANTQYF,TGTGCCAGCAGCTTAGAAGGGGCAAATACGCAGTATTTT
.,TRBV9,.,TRBJ1-4,CASSVRATNEKLFF,TGTGCCAGCAGCGTACGAGCAACTAATGAAAAACTGTTTTTT
many,TRBV4-2,.,TRBJ1-1,CASSKYREGHTEAFF,TGTGCCAGCAGCAAATACAGGGAGGGGCACACTGAAGCTTTCTTT
.,TRBV12-3/TRBV12-4,.,TRBJ1-4,CASRYGPPGEKLFF,TGTGCCAGCAGATACGGGCCTCCCGGGGAAAAACTGTTTTTT
few,TRBV12-3/TRBV12-4,.,TRBJ1-1,CASSPSAAGFNTEAFF,TGTGCCAGCAGCCCCTCCGCGGCAGGGTTTAACACTGAAGCTTTCTTT
few,TRBV20-1,.,TRBJ1-2,CSARGANYGYTF,TGCAGTGCTCGGGGAGCTAACTATGGCTACACCTTC
few,TRBV6-2/TRBV6-3,.,TRBJ2-7,CASSYRDGYEQYF,TGTGCCAGCAGTTACCGCGACGGCTACGAGCAGTACTTC
few,TRBV20-1,TRBD2,TRBJ2-5,CSASTSGQETQYF,TGCAGTGCCTCGACTAGCGGACAAGAGACCCAGTACTTC
few,TRBV6-5,TRBD1,TRBJ2-5,CAVSRDRGLETQYF,TGTGCCGTCAGCCGGGACAGGGGGCTAGAGACCCAGTACTTC
few,TRBV6-6,TRBD1,TRBJ1-1,CASSTGQGRVDTEAFF,TGTGCCAGCAGTACAGGACAGGGGAGGGTAGACACTGAAGCTTTCTTT
few,TRBV14,TRBD1,TRBJ2-5,CASSQALTGAETQYF,TGTGCCAGCAGCCAAGCCCTGACAGGGGCGGAGACCCAGTACTTC
few,TRBV7-2,.,TRBJ2-7,CASSFGGSFSYEQYF,TGTGCCAGCAGCTTCGGCGGGTCCTTTTCCTACGAGCAGTACTTC
.,TRBV10-3,.,TRBJ2-5,CAITPGVQETQYF,TGTGCCATCACCCCAGGCGTTCAAGAGACCCAGTACTTC
few,TRBV30,.,TRBJ1-2,CAWTPGDGYTF,TGTGCCTGGACCCCTGGAGACGGCTACACCTTC
few,TRBV4-2,TRBD1,TRBJ1-5,CASSQGVTGDQPQHF,TGTGCCAGCAGCCAAGGCGTAACAGGGGATCAGCCCCAGCATTTT